These T cell receptor beta chains were read from a single sample in a study of T cells in Graves' hyperthyroidism and ophthalmopathy. Each CDR3 protein is one row after TCRdb ran MiXCR on the multiplex PCR reads. The data show approximately 690,000 distinct CDR3 sequences, approximately 15% seen once. Specimen: blood. The receptors stem from a woman aged 45-59 years with Graves' ophthalmopathy. The CDR3 runs from the conserved cysteine through the conserved F or W. Fields, in order: clone size, D gene, J gene, V gene, CDR3 length, CDR3 protein, CDR3 DNA. The D gene is left open where the match is weak. Some rows have no size entry. The others give once, few or many, or a class for an expanded clone.

>many|TRBD2|TRBJ2-1|TRBV3-1|14
CASSQPRTSGEQFF
TGTGCCAGCAGCCAACCCCGGACTAGCGGGGAGCAGTTCTTC
>many|.|TRBJ1-5|TRBV9|15
CASSVAGESNQPQHF
TGTGCCAGCAGCGTAGCTGGGGAAAGCAATCAGCCCCAGCATTTT
>many|TRBD1|TRBJ2-5|TRBV5-1|15
CASSRDSTNRETQYF
TGCGCCAGCAGCAGGGACAGTACTAATCGGGAGACCCAGTACTTC
>few|TRBD2|TRBJ2-1|TRBV29-1|18
CSVEDLGGLVLSYNEQFF
TGCAGCGTTGAAGATCTAGGGGGACTAGTATTGTCCTACAATGAGCAGTTCTTC
>few|.|TRBJ2-1|TRBV6-2/TRBV6-3|15
CASSTPMTGDNEQFF
TGTGCCAGCAGCACCCCAATGACTGGAGACAATGAGCAGTTCTTC
>many|TRBD1|TRBJ1-5|TRBV6-1|15
CASSPGGGVDQPQHF
TGTGCCAGCAGCCCAGGGGGAGGGGTTGATCAGCCCCAGCATTTT
>many|TRBD1|TRBJ2-3|TRBV12-3/TRBV12-4|14
CASSGGQVTDTQYF
TGTGCCAGCAGTGGGGGACAGGTAACAGATACGCAGTATTTT
>few|.|TRBJ2-7|TRBV11-3|14
CASSSRDQPYEQYF
TGTGCCAGCAGCTCCCGGGACCAACCCTACGAGCAGTACTTC
>many|.|TRBJ2-3|TRBV2|15
CASSELARSTDTQYF
TGTGCCAGCAGTGAATTGGCCCGATCGACAGATACGCAGTATTTT
>many|.|TRBJ1-4|TRBV5-1|14
CASRSGRVGEKLFF
TGCGCCAGCAGGTCCGGCAGGGTAGGCGAAAAACTGTTTTTT
>many|TRBD2|TRBJ2-1|TRBV5-1|17
CASSSKLTSGSADEQFF
TGCGCCAGCAGCTCAAAACTTACTAGCGGGAGTGCCGATGAGCAGTTCTTC
>few|.|TRBJ1-1|TRBV19|14
CASSIGGINTEAFF
TGTGCCAGTAGTATCGGAGGGATTAACACTGAAGCTTTCTTT
>many|.|TRBJ2-7|TRBV2|14
CASSDMGTSYEQYF
TGTGCCAGCAGTGATATGGGAACTTCCTACGAGCAGTACTTC
>many|.|TRBJ2-3|TRBV7-9|12
CASSSATDTQYF
TGTGCCAGCAGCTCAGCGACAGATACGCAGTATTTT
>many|TRBD2|TRBJ2-1|TRBV7-9|19
CASSFGTSVKRTSYNEQFF
TGTGCCAGCAGCTTCGGGACTAGCGTAAAGCGTACCTCCTACAATGAGCAGTTCTTC
>.|.|TRBJ2-7|TRBV3-1|14
CASSLGLLSYEQYF
TGTGCCAGCAGCCTCGGACTCCTTTCCTACGAGCAGTACTTC
>many|TRBD1|TRBJ1-1|TRBV19|15
CASSLGTGSSGEAFF
TGTGCCAGTAGTCTAGGGACAGGAAGCTCCGGAGAAGCTTTCTTT
>many|.|TRBJ2-2|TRBV5-1|16
CASSLDGSRNTGELFF
TGCGCCAGCAGCTTGGACGGGAGTAGGAACACCGGGGAGCTGTTTTTT
>.|.|TRBJ1-3|TRBV3-1|14
CASSQLSSGNTIYF
TGTGCCAGCAGCCAACTCAGCTCTGGAAACACCATATATTTT
>few|TRBD1|TRBJ1-1|TRBV19|15
CASSPPGQWNTEAFF
TGTGCCAGTAGTCCACCGGGACAGTGGAACACTGAAGCTTTCTTT
>.|.|TRBJ1-1|TRBV14|16
CASSRDGTSLNTEAFF
TGTGCCAGCAGCCGAGACGGGACTTCCCTGAACACTGAAGCTTTCTTT
>many|.|TRBJ2-1|TRBV20-1|16
CSARDRGQGNYNEQFF
TGCAGTGCTAGAGATAGAGGCCAGGGGAACTACAATGAGCAGTTCTTC
>many|.|TRBJ1-6|TRBV12-3/TRBV12-4|16
CASSQGVWAYNSPLHF
TGTGCCAGCAGCCAAGGGGTATGGGCCTATAATTCACCCCTCCACTTT
>.|.|TRBJ2-3|TRBV14|14
CASSPSLITDTQYF
TGTGCCAGCAGCCCATCACTTATAACAGATACGCAGTATTTT
>few|.|TRBJ2-3|TRBV12-3/TRBV12-4|14
CASLAEYATDTQYF
TGTGCCAGCTTAGCGGAATACGCCACAGATACGCAGTATTTT
>many|.|TRBJ1-1|TRBV12-3/TRBV12-4|14
CASSLGPQGSEAFF
TGTGCCAGCAGTTTAGGACCGCAAGGCTCTGAAGCTTTCTTT
>many|TRBD2|TRBJ2-1|TRBV6-2/TRBV6-3|15
CASSLPGLAVDEQFF
TGTGCCAGCAGTCTACCGGGACTAGCTGTGGATGAGCAGTTCTTC